What follows describes a single T cell receptor beta chain. Antigen specificity is unknown. This entry comes from a study of beta chain features in type 1 diabetes. Background on the study: Over all samples combined, 90 million to 140 million sorted cells were examined. Whole-study findings and limits: No resolution was reached here on whether HLA type influences TCRB rearrangement. Shorter TCRB CDR3s, moderately but significantly so, were found in Type 1 diabetes patients in all four CD4+ subsets.

Purity above 95% was achieved in all sorted populations. Every bit of the isolated RNA underwent reverse transcription, so sequencing read expressed TCRB transcripts. Using immunoSEQ multiplex PCR, the repertoire was profiled, and TCRdb retains in-frame clones only, with some absent. This sample carries 150,000 to 200,000 clones, approximately 7.8% of them seen once, and the ten largest clones take about 0.9%. J gave up 2 bases and V 5 bases, and 11 bases lay outside the gene matches. Germline V lookup: CDR1 LNHDA, CDR2 SQIVND (reference sequence). The CDR3 contains 16 residues. Sequenced sample: central memory CD4+ T cells from blood. The V gene is TRBV19, the J gene TRBJ2-7; 8 bases agree with TRBD1. The source is a woman between 35 and 50 years old with type 1 diabetes. The CDR3 sequence: CASSPRQGAYAYEQYF. Written as DNA, the CDR3 is TGTGCCAGTAGTCCCAGGCAGGGGGCCTACGCCTACGAGCAGTACTTC. Drawing the rest from reference TRBV19 and TRBJ2-7, the complete variable domain is DGGITQSPKYLFRKEGQNVTLSCEQNLNHDAMYWYRQDPGQGLRLIYYSQIVNDFQKGDIAEGYSVSREKKESFPLTVTSAQKNPTAFYLCASSPRQGAYAYEQYFGPGTRLTVT.